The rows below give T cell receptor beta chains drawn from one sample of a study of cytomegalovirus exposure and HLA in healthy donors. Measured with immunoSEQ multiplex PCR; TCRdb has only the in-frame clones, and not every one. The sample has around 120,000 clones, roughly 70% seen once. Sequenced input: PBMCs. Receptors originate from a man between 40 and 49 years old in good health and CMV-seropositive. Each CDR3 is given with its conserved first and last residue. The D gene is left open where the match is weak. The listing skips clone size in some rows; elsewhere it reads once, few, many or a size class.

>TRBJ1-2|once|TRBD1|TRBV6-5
CASSSGQNYGYTF
TGTGCCAGCAGCTCGGGACAGAACTATGGCTACACCTTC
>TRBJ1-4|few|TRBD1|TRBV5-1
CASTGQGNEKLFF
TGCGCCAGCACGGGACAGGGAAATGAAAAACTGTTTTTT
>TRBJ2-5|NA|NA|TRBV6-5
CASSLAGGKETQYF
TGTGCCAGCAGTTTGGCAGGGGGGAAAGAGACCCAGTACTTC
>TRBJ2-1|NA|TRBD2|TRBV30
CAWSRTSGWNNEQFF
TGTGCCTGGAGTCGGACTAGCGGGTGGAACAATGAGCAGTTCTTC
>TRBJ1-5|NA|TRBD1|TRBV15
CATSSRGQHQPQHF
TGTGCCACCAGCAGCAGGGGGCAGCATCAGCCCCAGCATTTT
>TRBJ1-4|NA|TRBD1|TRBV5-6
CASSLVGGSTNEKLFF
TGTGCCAGCAGCTTGGTAGGGGGCTCAACTAATGAAAAACTGTTTTTT
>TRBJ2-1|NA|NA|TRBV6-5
CASSYSIGQAGNEQFF
TGTGCCAGCAGTTACTCGATTGGACAGGCGGGGAATGAGCAGTTCTTC
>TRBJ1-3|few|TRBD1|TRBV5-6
CASQTGVGNTIYF
TGTGCCAGCCAAACAGGGGTTGGAAACACCATATATTTT
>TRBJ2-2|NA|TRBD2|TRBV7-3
CASSSGTSGPNTGELFF
TGTGCCAGCAGCTCCGGGACTAGCGGACCCAACACCGGGGAGCTGTTTTTT
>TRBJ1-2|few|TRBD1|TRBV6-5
CASSYNRGHGYTF
TGTGCCAGCAGTTACAACAGGGGGCATGGCTACACCTTC
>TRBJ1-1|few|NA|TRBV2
CASNAGNTEAFF
TGTGCCAGCAACGCGGGAAACACTGAAGCTTTCTTT
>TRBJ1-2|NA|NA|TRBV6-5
CASRKQGSKGGYTF
TGTGCCAGCAGAAAACAGGGATCTAAAGGTGGCTACACCTTC
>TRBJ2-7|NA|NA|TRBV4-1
CASSQDGEEYSYEQYF
TGCGCCAGCAGCCAAGATGGGGAGGAATACTCCTACGAGCAGTACTTC